This is a list of T cell receptor beta chains from one sample in a study of T cell responses to AZD1222 COVID-19 vaccine. Produced via immunoSEQ multiplex PCR; TCRdb's table is partial and in-frame only. In the table there are about 120,000 clones, roughly 90% of which are singletons. The sample was peripheral blood, taken 28 days after the second AZD1222 dose. Source of these receptors: an adult who received the AZD1222 COVID-19 vaccine. Each CDR3 is given with its conserved first and last residue. The D gene is left open where the match is weak. Size tells how often a clone was seen (once, few, many) or the class of an expanded clone, and some rows leave it out.

V,size,J,D,DNA,CDR3
TRBV12-3/TRBV12-4,-,TRBJ2-5,-,TGTGCCAGCAGTTTGGGGGTTGGGGCCCCTTACTTC,CASSLGVGAPYF
TRBV9,-,TRBJ2-1,TRBD2,TGTGCCAGCAGCCCTAGGGAGGGATCCTACAATGAGCAGTTCTTC,CASSPREGSYNEQFF
TRBV13,-,TRBJ2-3,TRBD1,TGTGCCAGCAGCTTAGCCACAGGGGGACTCACAGATACGCAGTATTTT,CASSLATGGLTDTQYF
TRBV4-1,-,TRBJ1-5,-,TGCGCCAGCAGCACAGACCCCAATCAGCCCCAGCATTTT,CASSTDPNQPQHF
TRBV7-3,-,TRBJ2-1,TRBD2,TGTGCCAGCAGCTCGGCCAGCGGGGGGTTGAATGAGCAGTTCTTC,CASSSASGGLNEQFF
TRBV19,-,TRBJ1-2,-,TGTGCCAGTAGTGCACAGGGAAGATTGAATGGCTACACCTTC,CASSAQGRLNGYTF
TRBV7-9,-,TRBJ2-7,-,TGTGCCAGCAGCATAACAGGCTACGAGCAGTACTTC,CASSITGYEQYF
TRBV7-3,-,TRBJ1-1,-,TGTGCCAGCAGCAGCTCCCCAGGGGACGTTGAAGCTTTCTTT,CASSSSPGDVEAFF
TRBV5-1,-,TRBJ2-3,TRBD2,TGCGCCAGCAGCTTGGGCCCCCGGGGGGGCACAGATACGCAGTATTTT,CASSLGPRGGTDTQYF
TRBV25-1,-,TRBJ2-1,-,TGTGCCAGCAGTGAACTCCCGGGGGGCGCCTACAATGAGCAGTTCTTC,CASSELPGGAYNEQFF
TRBV27,-,TRBJ1-1,TRBD1,TGTGCCAGCAGTTATTCCAGGGGGCCCACTGAAGCTTTCTTT,CASSYSRGPTEAFF
TRBV6-2/TRBV6-3,-,TRBJ1-1,TRBD1,TGTGCCAGCAGTTACCGGGACAGGGGTGCAGCTTTCTTT,CASSYRDRGAAFF
TRBV9,-,TRBJ2-6,-,TGTGCCAGCAGCACCCGAGGGGGTATGGCTGGGGCCAACGTCCTGACTTTC,CASSTRGGMAGANVLTF
TRBV3-1/TRBV3-2,-,TRBJ1-1,-,TGTGCCAGCAGCCCGGGACACTCAAAAGGAACTGAAGCTTTCTTT,CASSPGHSKGTEAFF
TRBV28,-,TRBJ2-1,-,TGTGCCAGCAGCCTTAACGGGGGAGCGACAGCAGAGCAGTTCTTC,CASSLNGGATAEQFF
TRBV18,-,TRBJ2-3,TRBD2,TGTGCCAGCTCACTCACCTCGACTAGCGGGGACACAGATACGCAGTATTTT,CASSLTSTSGDTDTQYF
TRBV6-5,-,TRBJ1-2,-,TGTGCCAGCAGAACACACCCGGAATATGGCTACACCTTC,CASRTHPEYGYTF
TRBV28,-,TRBJ1-2,-,TGTGCCAGCGCGTCACCGGGACCCCTGGGTTATGGCTACACCTTC,CASASPGPLGYGYTF
TRBV7-3,-,TRBJ2-3,TRBD2,TGTGCCAGCAGCTTAGGAAAGCGGGGGGGATACACAGATACGCAGTATTTT,CASSLGKRGGYTDTQYF
TRBV7-9,-,TRBJ2-3,-,TGTGCCAGCAGCTTAGCGTACGTTAGCACAGATACGCAGTATTTT,CASSLAYVSTDTQYF
TRBV5-6,-,TRBJ2-1,TRBD2,TGTGCCAGCAGCTTCAGCGGGGGGGCCCTCTGGCGTGAGCAGTTCTTC,CASSFSGGALWREQFF
TRBV2,-,TRBJ1-5,-,TGTGCCAGCACTCCCAGCGAGTTGCAGCCCCAGCATTTT,CASTPSELQPQHF
TRBV4-3,few,TRBJ1-5,-,TGCGCCAGCAGCCAAGAATCCGGGGGTCGTCAGCCCCAGCATTTT,CASSQESGGRQPQHF
TRBV5-4,-,TRBJ2-1,-,TGTGCCAGCAGCTCACCACAGGGTTATGAGCAGTTCTTC,CASSSPQGYEQFF
TRBV7-9,-,TRBJ2-2,TRBD1,TGTGCCAGCAGCGTGGGACAGCCGAACACCGGGGAGCTGTTTTTT,CASSVGQPNTGELFF
TRBV5-8,-,TRBJ1-1,-,TGTGCCAGCAGCTTGACAGGGAGGAACACTGAAGCTTTCTTT,CASSLTGRNTEAFF
TRBV4-3,-,TRBJ1-1,-,TGCGCCAGCAGTCCTCACCCAACGAACACTGAAGCTTTCTTT,CASSPHPTNTEAFF
TRBV5-1,-,TRBJ2-6,-,TGCGCCAGCAGCACTGGACTGATCTCTGGGGCCAACGTCCTGACTTTC,CASSTGLISGANVLTF